Each of the 2 T cell receptor beta chains below was sequenced from the same sample in a study of graft-versus-host responses after intestinal transplantation. Clones were sequenced by immunoSEQ multiplex PCR, and TCRdb holds only the in-frame ones, with some missing. The profile covers about 10,000 clones, with around 92% appearing a single time and over 3% taken by the ten largest. The material was PBMCs, obtained 41 days after intestinal transplantation. All receptors come from a human patient who received an intestinal transplant, so some T cells may come from the graft donor.

V gene TRBV12-5 combines with J gene TRBJ1-1, with 8 nucleotides matching TRBD1. Per the germline V gene, CDR1 is LGHNT and CDR2 is FRNRAP. The CDR3 sequence is 15 residues long. V trimming: 1 base; J trimming: 7 bases; junction bases outside the gene matches: 8. The DNA of the CDR3 is TGTGCTAGTGGTTTGGGGGGCCCCGGGACAGGTGAAGCTTTCTTT. Its translation: CASGLGGPGTGEAFF.

The chain uses TRBV5-1 and TRBJ2-5, with TRBD1 identical over 10 bases. With 4 bases clipped from V and 4 bases from J, the junction kept 4 bases outside the gene matches. Germline V gene data show CDR1 as SGHRS and CDR2 as YFSETQ. The CDR3 loop spans 14 amino acids. Here the CDR3 reads CASSRTGGLETQYF. The CDR3 DNA reads as TGCGCCAGCAGCAGGACAGGGGGATTAGAGACCCAGTACTTC.